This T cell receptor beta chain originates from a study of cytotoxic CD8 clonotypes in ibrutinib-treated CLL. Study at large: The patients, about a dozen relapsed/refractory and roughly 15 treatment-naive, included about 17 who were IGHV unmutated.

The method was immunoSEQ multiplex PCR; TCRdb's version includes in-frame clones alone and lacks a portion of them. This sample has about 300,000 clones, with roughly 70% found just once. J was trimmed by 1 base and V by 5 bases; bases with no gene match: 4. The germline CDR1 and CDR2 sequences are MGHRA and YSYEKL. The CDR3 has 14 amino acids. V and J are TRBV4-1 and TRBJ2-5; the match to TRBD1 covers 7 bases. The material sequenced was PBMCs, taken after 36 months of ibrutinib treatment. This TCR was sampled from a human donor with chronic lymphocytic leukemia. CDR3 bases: TGCGCCAGCAGCGTCCGGGACAGCCAAGAGACCCAGTACTTC. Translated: CASSVRDSQETQYF.